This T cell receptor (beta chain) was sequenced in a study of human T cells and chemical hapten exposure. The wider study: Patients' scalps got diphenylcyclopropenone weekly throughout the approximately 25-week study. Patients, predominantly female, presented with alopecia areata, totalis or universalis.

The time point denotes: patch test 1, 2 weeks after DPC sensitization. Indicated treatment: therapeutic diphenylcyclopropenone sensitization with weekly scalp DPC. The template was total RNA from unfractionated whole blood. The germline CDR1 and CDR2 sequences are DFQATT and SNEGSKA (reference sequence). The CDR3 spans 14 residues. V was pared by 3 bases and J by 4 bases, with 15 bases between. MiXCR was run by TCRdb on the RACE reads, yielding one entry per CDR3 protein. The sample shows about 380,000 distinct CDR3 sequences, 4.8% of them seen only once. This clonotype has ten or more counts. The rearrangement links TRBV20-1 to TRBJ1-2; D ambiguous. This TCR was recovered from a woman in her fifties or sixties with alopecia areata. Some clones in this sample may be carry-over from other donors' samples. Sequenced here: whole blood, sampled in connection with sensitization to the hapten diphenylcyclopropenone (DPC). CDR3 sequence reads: CSASGHSPSYGYTF. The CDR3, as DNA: TGCAGTGCTAGTGGGCACTCCCCCTCCTATGGCTACACCTTC.